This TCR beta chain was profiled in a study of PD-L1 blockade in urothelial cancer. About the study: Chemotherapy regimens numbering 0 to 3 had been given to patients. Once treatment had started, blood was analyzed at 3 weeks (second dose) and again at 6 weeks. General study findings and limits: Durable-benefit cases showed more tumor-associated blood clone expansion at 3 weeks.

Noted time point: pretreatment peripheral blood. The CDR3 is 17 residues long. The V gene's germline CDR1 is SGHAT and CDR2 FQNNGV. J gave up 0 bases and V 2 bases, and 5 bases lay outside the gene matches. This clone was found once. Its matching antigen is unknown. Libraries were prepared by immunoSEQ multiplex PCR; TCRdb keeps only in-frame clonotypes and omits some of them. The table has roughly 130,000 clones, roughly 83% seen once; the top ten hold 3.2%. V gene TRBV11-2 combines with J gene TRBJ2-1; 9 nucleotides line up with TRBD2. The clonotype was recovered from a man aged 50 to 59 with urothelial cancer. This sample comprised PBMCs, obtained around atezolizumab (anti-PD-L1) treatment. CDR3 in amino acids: CASSLRAREGSYNEQFF. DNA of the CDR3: TGTGCCAGCAGCTTAAGGGCGCGGGAGGGCTCCTACAATGAGCAGTTCTTC.